This entry lists 27 T cell receptor beta chains sequenced from one sample in a study of blood T cell repertoires in COVID-19. The table came from immunoSEQ multiplex PCR; TCRdb's copy has only in-frame clones and leaves some out. The data contain under 300,000 clones, about 88% of them seen just once; the ten biggest clones take up about 6.2%. Material for sequencing was PBMCs or T cells enriched from blood (not recorded which). The receptors were sampled from a woman aged 50 to 60 who had been exposed to COVID-19.

The gene calls are TRBV27 and TRBJ2-7, with D perhaps matching TRBD1 (5 bases). The CDR3 loop spans 15 amino acids. The germline V gene encodes CDR1 MNHEY and CDR2 SMNVEV (reference sequence). Between the trimmed V and J ends, which lost 6 bases and 2 bases, there was a span of 17 bases. As DNA, the CDR3 is TGTGCCAGCAGGCTCGGACCAGGGATTCCCTACGAGCAGTACTTC. Translation gives CASRLGPGIPYEQYF.

This sequence joins TRBV5-1 and TRBJ2-5; tentatively, D is TRBD1 (6 bases). Germline loops: CDR1 SGHRS, CDR2 YFSETQ. The CDR3 contains 12 residues. The V gene lost 5 bases and the J gene lost 3 bases, with 8 bases spanning the gap. CDR3 in DNA: TGCGCCAGCAGTTACAGGGAAGAGACCCAGTACTTC. This gives the protein CASSYREETQYF.

CDR3 DNA sequence: TGTGCCAGCAGCCCTAACACCGGGGAGCTGTTTTTT. Residues: CASSPNTGELFF. The chain is built from TRBV21-1 and TRBJ2-2; TRBD2, the table's D call, was not compared with the DNA. TRBV21-1 is assigned pseudogene status. This CDR3 is built from 12 residues.

The V gene is TRBV19, the J gene TRBJ2-2, with 10 bases fitting TRBD1. V lost 5 bases to trimming and J lost 7 bases; unmatched junction nucleotides: 4. This CDR3 region has 14 residues. Germline V lookup: CDR1 LNHDA, CDR2 SQIVND (reference sequence). CDR3 residues: CASSRTGGIGELFF. The CDR3 region has the DNA TGTGCCAGTAGTCGGACAGGGGGGATCGGGGAGCTGTTTTTT.

This rearrangement joins TRBV6-6 to TRBJ2-3, with D perhaps matching TRBD1 (6 bases). Per the germline V gene, CDR1 is MNHNY and CDR2 is SVGAGI (reference sequence). Deletions cut 7 bases from V and 1 base from J, with 12 bases between. This CDR3 has 14 residues. CDR3 amino acids: CASNAGARTDTQYF. CDR3 DNA: TGTGCCAGCAACGCAGGGGCGCGCACAGATACGCAGTATTTT.

For the CDR3, the DNA is TGTGCCAGCAGCATGCGAGGGAATGAGCAGTTCTTC. Its protein product is CASSMRGNEQFF. The V and J genes are TRBV9 and TRBJ2-1; D perhaps matches TRBD2 (5 bases). Per germline, CDR1 SGDLS and CDR2 YYNGEE. Trimming took off 4 bases at V and 7 bases at J, with 9 bases between the two ends. The CDR3 sequence is 12 residues long.

The V and J genes are TRBV6-5 and TRBJ1-5; 10 bases are shared with TRBD1. The CDR3 is 14 amino acids. Germline V gives CDR1 MNHEY, CDR2 SVGAGI. Trimming cost V 6 bases and J 9 bases; bases outside gene matches: 8. The CDR3 sequence: CASRSTDRGGPQHF. In nucleotides, the CDR3 is TGTGCCAGCAGGTCTACGGACAGGGGGGGGCCCCAGCATTTT.

The chain couples TRBV3-1 (or the pseudogene TRBV3-2) to TRBJ1-1; possible D gene TRBD1, 5 bases. With 4 bases removed from V and 4 bases from J, the gap between germline ends came to 10 bases. CDR3 length: 13 residues. Germline lookup yields CDR1 LGHDT and CDR2 YNNKEL (reference sequence). The DNA of the CDR3 is TGTGCCAGCAGCCTCCGGGGGAGCACTGAAGCTTTCTTT. Residues: CASSLRGSTEAFF.

The gene calls are TRBV12-3 or TRBV12-4 and TRBJ1-1; D may be TRBD1 (5 bases). Between the trimmed V and J ends, which lost 3 bases and 11 bases, there was a span of 16 bases. The CDR3 has 13 residues. CDR3 sequence: CASSFTRAGGAFF. In nucleotides, the CDR3 is TGTGCCAGCAGTTTTACCAGGGCCGGGGGGGCTTTCTTT.

The chain employs TRBV15 and TRBJ1-1, with 9 bases matching TRBD1. The CDR3 is 16 residues long. Germline CDR1 and CDR2: LNHNV and YYDKDF (reference sequence). After removal of 0 bases from V and 3 bases from J, the junction contained 5 bases not matched to a gene. CDR3 DNA sequence: TGTGCCACCAGCAGAGATCAGGGACAGGGAGACACTGAAGCTTTCTTT. This codes for CATSRDQGQGDTEAFF.

The CDR3 nucleotides are TGTGCCATCGAGAGGGGAGAGGGGGCGTCAGGCTACACCTTC. Encoded protein: CAIERGEGASGYTF. The chain carries TRBV10-3 and TRBJ1-2; 7 nucleotides match TRBD1. Germline V CDR1 and CDR2: ENHRY, SYGVKD. The CDR3 is 14 amino acids. Losses at the gene ends were 8 bases for V and 8 bases for J; bases not matched to a gene: 14.

The chain carries TRBV5-6 and TRBJ1-1; D not certain. Germline V gene sequence: CDR1 SGHDT, CDR2 YYEEEE. V was clipped by 1 base and J by 1 base, with 14 bases between them. The CDR3 is 16 residues long. In DNA, the CDR3 is TGTGCCAGCAGCTTGTCAGGCACATCTAAGAACACTGAAGCTTTCTTT. It encodes CASSLSGTSKNTEAFF.

V is TRBV6-4 and J is TRBJ2-3; D call uncertain. Germline lookup yields CDR1 MRHNA and CDR2 SNTAGT. This CDR3 region has 14 residues. Trimming removed 7 bases from V and 0 bases from J, with 11 bases in between. This CDR3 is CASKNSGSTDTQYF. DNA for the CDR3: TGTGCCAGCAAAAACTCCGGTAGCACAGATACGCAGTATTTT.

The table lists this clone with a few counts. The chain couples TRBV12-3 or TRBV12-4 to TRBJ1-1; D is ambiguous. The CDR3 sequence is 12 residues long. V dropped 5 bases and J dropped 6 bases, with 10 bases sitting between them. The CDR3 spells CASSDVGPEAFF. The CDR3 DNA follows: TGTGCCAGCAGTGACGTGGGCCCTGAAGCTTTCTTT.

The chain uses TRBV2 and TRBJ2-3; 12 bases match TRBD2. The V segment lost 4 bases and the J segment 4 bases; nucleotides outside the gene matches: 0. This CDR3 has 14 residues. The V gene's germline CDR1 is SNHLY and CDR2 FYNNEI. The CDR3 DNA sequence: TGTGCCAGCAGTGGACTAGCGGGGGCAGATACGCAGTATTTT. Encoded protein: CASSGLAGADTQYF.

The CDR3 here is CASSIRLAQRTDTQYF. CDR3 nucleotide sequence: TGTGCCAGCAGCATCCGACTAGCCCAGAGAACAGATACGCAGTATTTT. V and J are TRBV3-1 (or the pseudogene TRBV3-2) and TRBJ2-3; 7 nucleotides match TRBD2. The CDR3 runs 16 residues. V dropped 5 bases and J dropped 3; count of bases not matched to a gene: 11. Germline CDR1 LGHDT, CDR2 YNNKEL (reference sequence).

This clone came up once. The rearrangement uses TRBV6-5 and TRBJ1-1; TRBD1 agrees at 7 bases. Germline CDR1 and CDR2: MNHEY and SVGAGI. The CDR3 extends over 13 amino acids. J lost 5 bases, V lost 6 bases, and 6 bases had no gene match. The CDR3 reads CASSAGTVTEAFF. The CDR3 nucleotides are TGTGCCAGCAGCGCCGGGACAGTTACTGAAGCTTTCTTT.

This chain links TRBV3-1 (or the pseudogene TRBV3-2) with TRBJ2-7, with 11 bases identical to TRBD2. Germline lookup yields CDR1 LGHDT and CDR2 YNNKEL (reference sequence). Trimming cost V 4 bases and J 2 bases; bases outside gene matches: 4. This CDR3 has 15 residues. As DNA, the CDR3 is TGTGCCAGCAGCCTGACTAGCGGGGCCCCCTACGAGCAGTACTTC. It encodes CASSLTSGAPYEQYF.

The chain links TRBV5-1 to TRBJ2-3, with TRBD2 matching over 9 bases. The CDR3 has 15 residues. From germline, CDR1 is SGHRS and CDR2 YFSETQ. V was pared by 4 bases and J by 2 bases, with 5 bases of the junction left unmatched. CDR3 DNA: TGCGCCAGCAGCAGTAGCGGGGGTATCACAGATACGCAGTATTTT. This gives the protein CASSSSGGITDTQYF.

This clone was seen a few times. The chain couples TRBV4-3 to TRBJ1-6, with D unresolved. Trimming left V 0 bases short and J 3 bases short, with 12 bases between. This CDR3 has 17 residues. CDR1 and CDR2 (germline): LGHNA, YSLEER. Here the CDR3 reads CASSQERPGLYNSPLHF. CDR3 coding DNA: TGCGCCAGCAGCCAAGAGCGACCGGGTCTCTATAATTCACCCCTCCACTTT.

The J gene is TRBJ2-3, the V gene TRBV15; perhaps TRBD2 as D (5 bases). The CDR3 spans 14 residues. V was trimmed by 5 bases and J by 4 bases, leaving 13 bases between them. Germline V lookup: CDR1 LNHNV, CDR2 YYDKDF (reference sequence). The chain's CDR3 is CATSSRTPPDTQYF. CDR3 nucleotide sequence: TGTGCCACCAGCTCCCGGACTCCCCCAGATACGCAGTATTTT. Using reference TRBV15 and TRBJ2-3 for the parts outside the CDR3, the full variable domain is DAMVIQNPRYQVTQFGKPVTLSCSQTLNHNVMYWYQQKSSQAPKLLFHYYDKDFNNEADTPDNFQSRRPNTSFCFLDIRSPGLGDTAMYLCATSSRTPPDTQYFGPGTRLTVL.

This chain uses TRBV28 with TRBJ1-5; 9 bases map to TRBD1. Germline CDR1 reads MDHEN; CDR2 reads SYDVKM. The V segment lost 10 bases and the J segment 3 bases; nucleotides outside the gene matches: 10. This CDR3 is 15 amino acids long. CDR3 sequence: CATTRGDRVNQPQHF. CDR3 DNA sequence: TGTGCCACCACCCGGGGGGACAGGGTCAATCAGCCCCAGCATTTT.

The chain carries TRBV27 and TRBJ2-3, with D maybe TRBD2 (5 bases). V gave up 3 bases and J gave up 1 base, with 8 bases separating them. From germline, CDR1 is MNHEY and CDR2 SMNVEV (reference sequence). This CDR3 comprises 14 residues. The CDR3 DNA reads TGTGCCAGCAGTTTTGACTATCGCACAGATACGCAGTATTTT. This encodes CASSFDYRTDTQYF.

The chain combines TRBV29-1 with TRBJ1-3; weak D call: TRBD1 (6 bases). The CDR3 has 14 amino acids. Germline values: CDR1 SQVTM, CDR2 ANQGSEA. The V and J ends lost 5 bases and 0 bases respectively, with 11 bases between them. The CDR3 nucleotides are TGCAGCGTTTCCCAGGGGAGCTCTGGAAACACCATATATTTT. Protein sequence: CSVSQGSSGNTIYF.

The chain recombines TRBV7-2 with TRBJ2-1; TRBD2 aligns across 8 bases. The germline gives CDR1 SGHTA, CDR2 FQGNSA. With V trimmed by 7 bases and J by 7 bases, 12 bases remained unmatched. The CDR3 runs to 15 residues. The CDR3 here is CASTRLPGGANEQFF. CDR3 nucleotides: TGTGCCAGCACCCGTCTACCGGGGGGGGCAAATGAGCAGTTCTTC.

The chain employs TRBV11-2 and TRBJ1-2; weak D call: TRBD1 (6 bases). Germline assignment: CDR1 SGHAT and CDR2 FQNNGV. The CDR3 spans 15 residues. V was pared by 0 bases and J by 8 bases, with 16 bases between. This chain's CDR3 is CASSLDRLGAGGYTF. The CDR3 nucleotides are TGTGCCAGCAGCTTAGATCGACTGGGGGCTGGGGGCTACACCTTC.

This chain uses TRBV7-2 with TRBJ1-4; 8 bases agree with TRBD1. Germline V gene data show CDR1 as SGHTA and CDR2 as FQGNSA. CDR3 length: 13 residues. Trimming at V came to 10 bases and at J to 7 bases, leaving 8 bases not matched to a gene. CDR3 DNA sequence: TGTGCCACCTCCGGGACAGGAATTGAAAAACTGTTTTTT. It codes for CATSGTGIEKLFF.